What follows describes a single T cell receptor beta chain. These data originate in a study of read filtering for tumor transcriptome and immune sequencing. Study information: The cohort had some 16 men and about 15 women aged roughly 45 to 90, mean about 66 years. DNase treatment preceded whole-transcriptome library preparation. By R-ISS, stages I, II and III held 8, 16 and 7 patients.

Every patient had bone marrow sampled while the disease was active. This library used 300 to 500 ng RNA and molecular barcoded adaptors spanning alpha/delta and beta/gamma chains. TCRdb recomputed calls from the reads with MiXCR, one row per CDR3 protein. The table lists some 38,000 distinct CDR3 sequences, 14% of them singletons. Sequenced sample: a population of CD138-negative cells sorted from bone marrow. This receptor was taken from a donor older than 35 with multiple myeloma.

The CDR3 sequence: CASSSTGASYNEQFF. CDR3 nucleotides: TGTGCCAGCAGTTCGACAGGGGCCTCCTACAATGAGCAGTTCTTC. The chain joins TRBV28 to TRBJ2-1; 8 bases fit TRBD1. This CDR3 is built from 15 residues. Per germline, CDR1 MDHEN and CDR2 SYDVKM. V dropped 4 bases and J dropped 0; count of bases not matched to a gene: 2. Filled out from reference TRBV28 and TRBJ2-1, the complete variable domain reads DVKVTQSSRYLVKRTGEKVFLECVQDMDHENMFWYRQDPGLGLRLIYFSYDVKMKEKGDIPEGYSVSREKKERFSLILESASTNQTSMYLCASSSTGASYNEQFFGPGTRLTVL.